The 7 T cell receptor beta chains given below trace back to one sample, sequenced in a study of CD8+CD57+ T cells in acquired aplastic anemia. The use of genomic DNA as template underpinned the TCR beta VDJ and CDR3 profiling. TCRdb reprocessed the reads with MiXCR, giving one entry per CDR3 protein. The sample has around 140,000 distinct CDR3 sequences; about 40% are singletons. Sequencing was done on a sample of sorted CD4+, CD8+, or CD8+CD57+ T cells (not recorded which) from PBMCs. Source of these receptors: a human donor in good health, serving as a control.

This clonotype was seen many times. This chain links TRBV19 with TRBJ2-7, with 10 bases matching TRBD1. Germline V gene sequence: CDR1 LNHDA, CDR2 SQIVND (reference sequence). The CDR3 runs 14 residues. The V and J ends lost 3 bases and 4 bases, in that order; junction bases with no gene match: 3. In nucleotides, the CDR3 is TGTGCCAGTAGTATCCGGACAGGGGGATACGAGCAGTACTTC. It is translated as CASSIRTGGYEQYF.

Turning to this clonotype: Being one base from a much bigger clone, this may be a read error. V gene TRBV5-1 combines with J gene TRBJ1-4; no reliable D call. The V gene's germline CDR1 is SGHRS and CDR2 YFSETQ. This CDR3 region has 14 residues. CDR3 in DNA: TGCGCCAGCGGCTTGACCTCAACTAATGAAAAACTGTTTTTT. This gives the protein CASGLTSTNEKLFF. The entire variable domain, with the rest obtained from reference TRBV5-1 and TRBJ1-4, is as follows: KAGVTQTPRYLIKTRGQQVTLSCSPISGHRSVSWYQQTPGQGLQFLFEYFSETQRNKGNFPGRFSGRQFSNSRSEMNVSTLELGDSALYLCASGLTSTNEKLFFGSGTQLSVL.

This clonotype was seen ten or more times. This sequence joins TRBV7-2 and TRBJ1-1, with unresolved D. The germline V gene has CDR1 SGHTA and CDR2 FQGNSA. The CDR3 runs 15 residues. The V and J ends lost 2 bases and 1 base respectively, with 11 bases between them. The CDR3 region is CASSLLSRQNTEAFF. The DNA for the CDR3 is TGTGCCAGCAGCTTACTGAGTCGACAGAACACTGAAGCTTTCTTT.

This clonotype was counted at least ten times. In nucleotides, the CDR3 is TGTGCCAGCAGGCGGCAGGGGCTAGACAATCAGCCCCAGCATTTT. As protein: CASRRQGLDNQPQHF. The V gene is TRBV28, the J gene TRBJ1-5; D is perhaps TRBD1 (6 bases). CDR3 length equals 15 residues. Germline-derived CDR1 and CDR2 are MDHEN and SYDVKM. The V gene lost 6 bases and the J gene lost 3 bases, with 15 bases spanning the gap. Complete variable domain (other parts from reference TRBV28 and TRBJ1-5): DVKVTQSSRYLVKRTGEKVFLECVQDMDHENMFWYRQDPGLGLRLIYFSYDVKMKEKGDIPEGYSVSREKKERFSLILESASTNQTSMYLCASRRQGLDNQPQHFGDGTRLSIL.

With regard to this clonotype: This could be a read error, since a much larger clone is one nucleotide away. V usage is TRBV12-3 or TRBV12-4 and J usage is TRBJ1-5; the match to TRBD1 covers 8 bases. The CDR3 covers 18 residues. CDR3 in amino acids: CASRPYGQGGGSSQPQHF. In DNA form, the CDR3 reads TGTGCCAGCAGGCCTTACGGACAGGGAGGAGGGAGCAGTCAGCCCCAGCATTTT.

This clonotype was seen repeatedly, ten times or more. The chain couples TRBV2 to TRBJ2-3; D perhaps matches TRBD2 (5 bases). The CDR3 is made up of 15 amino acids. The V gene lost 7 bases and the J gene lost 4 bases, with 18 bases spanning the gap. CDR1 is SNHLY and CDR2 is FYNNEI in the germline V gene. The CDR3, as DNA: TGTGCCAGCACCAAAATGGACTTTGGGCCAGATACGCAGTATTTT. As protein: CASTKMDFGPDTQYF.

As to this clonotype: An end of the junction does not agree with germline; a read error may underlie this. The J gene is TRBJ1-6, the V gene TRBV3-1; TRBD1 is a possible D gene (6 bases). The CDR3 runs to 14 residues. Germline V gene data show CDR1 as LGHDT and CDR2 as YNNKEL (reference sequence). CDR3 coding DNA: TGTGCCAGCAGACAAGGACAGACTAATTCACCCCTCCACTTT. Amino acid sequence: CASRQGQTNSPLHF.